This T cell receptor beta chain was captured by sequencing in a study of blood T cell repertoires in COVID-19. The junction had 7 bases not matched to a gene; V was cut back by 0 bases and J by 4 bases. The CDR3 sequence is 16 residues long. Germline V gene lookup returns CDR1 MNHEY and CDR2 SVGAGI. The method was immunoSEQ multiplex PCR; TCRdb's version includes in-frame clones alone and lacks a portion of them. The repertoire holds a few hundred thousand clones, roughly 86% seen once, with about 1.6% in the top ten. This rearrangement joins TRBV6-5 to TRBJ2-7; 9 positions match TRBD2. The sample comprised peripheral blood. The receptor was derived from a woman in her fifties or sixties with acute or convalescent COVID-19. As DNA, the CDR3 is TGTGCCAGCAGTTACTCGGTAGCGGGAGACGGTTACGAGCAGTACTTC. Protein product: CASSYSVAGDGYEQYF.